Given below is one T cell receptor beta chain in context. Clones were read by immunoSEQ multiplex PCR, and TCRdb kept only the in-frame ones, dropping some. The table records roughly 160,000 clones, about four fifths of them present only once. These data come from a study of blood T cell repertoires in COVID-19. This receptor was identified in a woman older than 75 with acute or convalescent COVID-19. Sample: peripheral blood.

The DNA for the CDR3 is TGTGCCAGCAGTGAAGGGAGCAGGGAAGGCTATGGCTACACCTTC. The encoded protein is CASSEGSREGYGYTF. This rearrangement joins TRBV6-1 to TRBJ1-2; the D gene is possibly TRBD1 (5 bases). CDR3 length: 15 residues. V gave up 1 base and J gave up 4 bases, with 13 bases separating them. From germline, CDR1 is MNHNS and CDR2 SASEGT.